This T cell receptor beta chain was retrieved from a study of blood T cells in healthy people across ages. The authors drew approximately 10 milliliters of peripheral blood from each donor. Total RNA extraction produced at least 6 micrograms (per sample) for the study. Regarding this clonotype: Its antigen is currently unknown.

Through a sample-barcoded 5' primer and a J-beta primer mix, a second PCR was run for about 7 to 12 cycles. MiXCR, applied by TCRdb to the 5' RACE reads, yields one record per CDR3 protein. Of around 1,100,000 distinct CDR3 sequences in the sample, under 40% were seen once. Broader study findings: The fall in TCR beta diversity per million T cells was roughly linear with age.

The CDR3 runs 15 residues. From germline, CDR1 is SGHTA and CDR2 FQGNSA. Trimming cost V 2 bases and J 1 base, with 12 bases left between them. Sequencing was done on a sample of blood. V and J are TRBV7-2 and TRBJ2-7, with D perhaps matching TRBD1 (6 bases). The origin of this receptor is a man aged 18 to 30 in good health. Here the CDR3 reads CASSLSGAPSYEQYF. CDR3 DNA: TGTGCCAGCAGCTTATCAGGGGCTCCGTCCTACGAGCAGTACTTC.